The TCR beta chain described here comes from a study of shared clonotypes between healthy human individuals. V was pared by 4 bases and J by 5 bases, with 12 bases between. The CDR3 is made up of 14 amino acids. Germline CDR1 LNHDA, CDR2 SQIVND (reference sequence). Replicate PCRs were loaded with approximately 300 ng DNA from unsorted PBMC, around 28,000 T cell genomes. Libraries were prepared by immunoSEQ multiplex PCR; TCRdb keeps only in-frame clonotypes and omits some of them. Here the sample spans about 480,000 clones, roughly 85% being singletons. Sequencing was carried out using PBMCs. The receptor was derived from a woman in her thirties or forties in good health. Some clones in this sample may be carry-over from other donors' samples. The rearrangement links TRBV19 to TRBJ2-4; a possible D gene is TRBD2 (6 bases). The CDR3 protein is CASSTPGVENIQYF. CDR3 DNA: TGTGCCAGTAGTACCCCGGGAGTAGAAAACATTCAGTACTTC.